What follows are 14 T cell receptor beta chains derived from one specimen sequenced in a study of T cell repertoires in ileal Crohn's disease. The table came from immunoSEQ multiplex PCR; TCRdb's copy has only in-frame clones and leaves some out. The profile covers 6,000 to 7,500 clones, with about 79% appearing a single time and less than 9.5% taken by the ten largest. Input material: ileal tissue. All receptors come from an adult with Crohn's disease.

This clone was recorded once. The V gene is TRBV9, the J gene TRBJ1-2; 9 bases match TRBD1. J lost 2 bases, V lost 7 bases, and 0 bases had no gene match. The length of the CDR3 is 12 residues. Germline values: CDR1 SGDLS, CDR2 YYNGEE. The CDR3, as DNA: TGTGCCAGCGGGACAGGGAACTATGGCTACACCTTC. It translates to CASGTGNYGYTF.

V gene TRBV6-5 combines with J gene TRBJ2-4; 8 positions match TRBD2. Germline-derived CDR1 and CDR2 are MNHEY and SVGAGI. The CDR3 totals 13 residues. J was trimmed by 15 bases and V by 2 bases; bases with no gene match: 9. The CDR3 nucleotides are TGTGCCAGCAGTTACGGGACTAGTGTTCTACGGTACTTC. It specifies CASSYGTSVLRYF.

CDR3 in DNA: TGTGCCAGCAGTCCCAGGTCGAACACCGGGGAGCTGTTTTTT. Protein: CASSPRSNTGELFF. The rearrangement joins TRBV6-5 to TRBJ2-2, with no clear D. Trimming pared 5 bases from V and 0 bases from J, leaving 7 bases between. The CDR3 sequence is 14 residues long. CDR1 is MNHEY, CDR2 SVGAGI, per germline.

J is TRBJ1-1 and V is TRBV9; 7 nucleotides align to TRBD1. CDR1 is SGDLS and CDR2 is YYNGEE in the germline V gene. The CDR3 consists of 15 residues. The ends lost 3 bases at V and 1 base at J; junction bases unmatched: 6. CDR3: CASSARGQQNTEAFF. In DNA, the CDR3 is TGTGCCAGCAGCGCGAGGGGACAGCAGAACACTGAAGCTTTCTTT.

The DNA for the CDR3 is TGTGCCAGTAGTATATATAGCGGGAGGGCCTACGAGCAGTACTTC. Translating gives CASSIYSGRAYEQYF. V usage is TRBV19 and J usage is TRBJ2-7, with 11 bases fitting TRBD2. The CDR3 is 15 residues long. The V gene end was trimmed by 2 bases and the J gene end by 2 bases; junction bases not matched to a gene: 2. Germline V gives CDR1 LNHDA, CDR2 SQIVND (reference sequence). Combining the CDR3 with reference TRBV19 and TRBJ2-7 gives the whole variable domain DGGITQSPKYLFRKEGQNVTLSCEQNLNHDAMYWYRQDPGQGLRLIYYSQIVNDFQKGDIAEGYSVSREKKESFPLTVTSAQKNPTAFYLCASSIYSGRAYEQYFGPGTRLTVT.

This sequence joins TRBV29-1 and TRBJ2-1, with TRBD1 identical over 9 bases. The CDR3 contains 15 residues. Germline V gene lookup returns CDR1 SQVTM and CDR2 ANQGSEA. J lost 5 bases, V lost 6 bases, and 11 bases had no gene match. The CDR3 DNA reads TGCAGCGTCGAGGAGACAGGGGGGTTTAACAATGAGCAGTTCTTC. Translating it yields CSVEETGGFNNEQFF.

The chain uses TRBV6-6 and TRBJ1-2; maybe TRBD1 (5 bases). The CDR3 sequence is 14 residues long. Germline CDR1 reads MNHNY; CDR2 reads SVGAGI (reference sequence). With 0 bases removed from V and 2 bases from J, the gap between germline ends came to 7 bases. For the CDR3, the DNA is TGTGCCAGCAGTTACTCGAAGGGGAACTATGGCTACACCTTC. Translation: CASSYSKGNYGYTF.

The CDR3 region has the DNA TGTGCCAGCTCCCCCGAGGGAAGAGGTCAGCCCCAGCATTTT. Translated: CASSPEGRGQPQHF. The chain employs TRBV18 and TRBJ1-5; D call uncertain. The CDR3 has 14 residues. V was pared by 6 bases and J by 6 bases, with 15 bases between. CDR1 is KGHSH, CDR2 LQKENI, per germline.

The chain is built from TRBV30 and TRBJ1-4; TRBD1 aligns across 9 bases. The length of the CDR3 is 14 residues. The V segment lost 2 bases and the J segment 8 bases; nucleotides outside the gene matches: 6. The V gene's germline CDR1 is GTSNPN and CDR2 SVGIG (reference sequence). The chain's CDR3 is CAWSPGQGAEKLFF. In nucleotides, the CDR3 is TGTGCCTGGAGTCCGGGACAGGGCGCCGAAAAACTGTTTTTT.

The chain uses TRBV11-2 and TRBJ2-1; D may be TRBD2 (5 bases). Between the trimmed V and J ends, which lost 2 bases and 2 bases, there was a span of 10 bases. Looked up from germline, CDR1 is SGHAT and CDR2 is FQNNGV. The CDR3 contains 15 residues. CDR3 bases: TGTGCCAGCAGCTTACGATCGGGGACCTACAATGAGCAGTTCTTC. Its translation: CASSLRSGTYNEQFF.

The gene calls are TRBV5-1 and TRBJ1-1; D uncertain. The CDR3 sequence is 14 residues long. Trimming stripped 1 base from V and 0 bases from J, with 7 bases between. Per germline, CDR1 SGHRS and CDR2 YFSETQ. The CDR3 sequence is CASSLNGMNTEAFF. DNA for the CDR3: TGCGCCAGCAGCTTGAACGGGATGAACACTGAAGCTTTCTTT.

The V gene is TRBV9, the J gene TRBJ2-5, with TRBD1 identical over 7 bases. The V gene end was trimmed by 1 base and the J gene end by 1 base; junction bases not matched to a gene: 4. This CDR3 is 15 amino acids long. CDR1 is SGDLS, CDR2 YYNGEE, per germline. The chain's CDR3 is CASSVRWDSQETQYF. The CDR3 DNA reads TGTGCCAGCAGCGTACGGTGGGACAGCCAAGAGACCCAGTACTTC.

The chain uses TRBV6-5 and TRBJ1-2; 9 positions agree with TRBD1. CDR3 length equals 14 residues. Germline V lookup: CDR1 MNHEY, CDR2 SVGAGI. V was clipped by 7 bases and J by 4 bases; unmatched bases: 7. CDR3 protein: CASKLGTGSYGYTF. The CDR3 nucleotides read TGTGCCAGCAAACTCGGGACAGGGAGCTATGGCTACACCTTC.

This clone has only a few counts. V gene TRBV7-3 combines with J gene TRBJ2-1, with D tentatively TRBD1 (6 bases). V was clipped by 5 bases and J by 5 bases, with 13 bases between them. Per germline, CDR1 SGHTA and CDR2 FQGTGA. This CDR3 has 14 amino acids. Written as DNA, the CDR3 is TGTGCCAGCAGCGCCATGACAGGTAACAATGAGCAGTTCTTC. Translating gives CASSAMTGNNEQFF.